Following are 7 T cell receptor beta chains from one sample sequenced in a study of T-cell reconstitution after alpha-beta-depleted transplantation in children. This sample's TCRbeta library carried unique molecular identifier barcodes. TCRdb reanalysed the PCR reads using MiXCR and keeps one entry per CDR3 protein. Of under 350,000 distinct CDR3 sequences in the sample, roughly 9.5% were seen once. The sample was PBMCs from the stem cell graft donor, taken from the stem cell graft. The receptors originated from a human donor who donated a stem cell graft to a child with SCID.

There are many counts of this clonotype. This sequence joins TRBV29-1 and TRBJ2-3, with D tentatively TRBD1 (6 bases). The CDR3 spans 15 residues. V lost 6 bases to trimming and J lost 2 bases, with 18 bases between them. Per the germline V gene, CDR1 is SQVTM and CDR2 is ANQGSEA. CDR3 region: CSVLRGTGPTDTQYF. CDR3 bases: TGCAGCGTCCTGAGGGGTACAGGGCCCACAGATACGCAGTATTTT.

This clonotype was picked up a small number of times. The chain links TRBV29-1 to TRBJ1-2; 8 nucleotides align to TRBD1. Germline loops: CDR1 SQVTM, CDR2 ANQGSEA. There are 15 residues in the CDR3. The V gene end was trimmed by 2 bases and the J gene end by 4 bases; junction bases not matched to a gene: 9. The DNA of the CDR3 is TGCAGCGTTGAAACGGGCAGGGGGCTAACCTATGGCTACACCTTC. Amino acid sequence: CSVETGRGLTYGYTF.

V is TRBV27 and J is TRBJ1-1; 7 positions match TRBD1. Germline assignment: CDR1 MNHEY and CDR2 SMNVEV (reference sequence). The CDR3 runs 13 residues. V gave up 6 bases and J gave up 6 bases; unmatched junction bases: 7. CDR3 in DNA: TGTGCCAGCAGACAGACAGGGATGGCTGAAGCTTTCTTT. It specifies CASRQTGMAEAFF.

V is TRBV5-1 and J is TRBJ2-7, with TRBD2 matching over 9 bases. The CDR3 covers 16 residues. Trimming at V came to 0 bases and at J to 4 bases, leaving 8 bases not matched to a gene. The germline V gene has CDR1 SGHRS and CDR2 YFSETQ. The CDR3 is CASSLAPSGALYEQYF. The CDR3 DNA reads TGCGCCAGCAGCTTGGCCCCTAGCGGGGCACTATACGAGCAGTACTTC.

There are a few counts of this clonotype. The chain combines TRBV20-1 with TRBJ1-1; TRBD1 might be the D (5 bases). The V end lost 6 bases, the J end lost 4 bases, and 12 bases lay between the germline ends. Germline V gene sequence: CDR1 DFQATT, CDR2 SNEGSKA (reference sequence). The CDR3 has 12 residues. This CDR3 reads CSAKDRPTEAFF. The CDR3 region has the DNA TGCAGTGCAAAAGACAGACCCACTGAAGCTTTCTTT.

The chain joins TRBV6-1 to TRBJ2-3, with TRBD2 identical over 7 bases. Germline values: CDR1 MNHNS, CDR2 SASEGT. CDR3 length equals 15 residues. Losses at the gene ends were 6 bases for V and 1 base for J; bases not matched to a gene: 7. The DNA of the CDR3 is TGTGCCAGCAGCCTACGGGCGGGGGGCACAGATACGCAGTATTTT. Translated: CASSLRAGGTDTQYF.

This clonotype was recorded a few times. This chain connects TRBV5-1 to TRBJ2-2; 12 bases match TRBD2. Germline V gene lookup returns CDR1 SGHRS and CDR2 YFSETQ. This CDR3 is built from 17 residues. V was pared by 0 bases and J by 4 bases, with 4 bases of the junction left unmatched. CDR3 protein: CASSLGTSGESTGELFF. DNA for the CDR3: TGCGCCAGCAGCTTGGGGACTAGCGGGGAGTCCACCGGGGAGCTGTTTTTT.